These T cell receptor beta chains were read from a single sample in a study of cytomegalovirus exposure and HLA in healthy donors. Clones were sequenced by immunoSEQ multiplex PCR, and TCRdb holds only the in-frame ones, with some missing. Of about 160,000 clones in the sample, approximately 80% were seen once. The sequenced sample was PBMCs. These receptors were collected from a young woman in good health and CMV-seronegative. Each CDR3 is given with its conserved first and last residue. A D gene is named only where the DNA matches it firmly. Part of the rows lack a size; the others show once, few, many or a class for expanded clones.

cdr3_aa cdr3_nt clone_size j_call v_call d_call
CASSPGQGNQPQHF TGTGCCAGCTCACCGGGACAGGGCAATCAGCCCCAGCATTTT - TRBJ1-5 TRBV18 TRBD1
CASSLSLFTYEQYF TGTGCCAGCAGCTTATCTCTATTTACTTACGAGCAGTACTTC few TRBJ2-7 TRBV7-8 -
CASSLPRNNEQFF TGTGCCAGCAGCTTGCCTAGGAACAATGAGCAGTTCTTC - TRBJ2-1 TRBV5-4 -
CASSSQGDCTDTQYF TGTGCCAGTAGTTCCCAAGGGGATTGCACAGATACGCAGTATTTT - TRBJ2-3 TRBV19 -
CASKEEGYTF TGTGCCAGCAAAGAGGAAGGCTACACCTTC - TRBJ1-2 TRBV6-1 -
CASSLTSGGGDTQYF TGTGCCAGCAGCCTGACTAGCGGGGGAGGAGATACGCAGTATTTT - TRBJ2-3 TRBV7-9 TRBD2
CASSAPGGNTGELFF TGCGCCAGCAGTGCTCCGGGTGGAAACACCGGGGAGCTGTTTTTT - TRBJ2-2 TRBV5-1 -
CASSDDGGGMNTEAFF TGTGCCAGCAGTGATGATGGGGGGGGGATGAACACTGAAGCTTTCTTT - TRBJ1-1 TRBV6-1 -
CAITHRGGEAFF TGTGCCATAACTCACAGGGGAGGTGAAGCTTTCTTT - TRBJ1-1 TRBV19 TRBD1
CASRWDRDNQPQHF TGTGCCAGCAGATGGGACAGAGATAATCAGCCCCAGCATTTT - TRBJ1-5 TRBV5-5 TRBD1
CASSPRQGDPYGYTF TGTGCCAGCTCACCCCGACAGGGCGACCCTTATGGCTACACCTTC few TRBJ1-2 TRBV18 TRBD1
CASSHGGNSGNTIYF TGCGCCAGCAGTCATGGGGGGAACTCTGGAAACACCATATATTTT few TRBJ1-3 TRBV5-1 -
CAWSTASGGPSTDTQYF TGTGCCTGGAGTACAGCTAGCGGGGGGCCTAGCACAGATACGCAGTATTTT - TRBJ2-3 TRBV30 TRBD2
CASSLADRAGYTF TGTGCCAGCAGTTTGGCTGACAGGGCTGGCTACACCTTC - TRBJ1-2 TRBV28 TRBD1
CASSPQGTQPQHF TGTGCCAGCTCACCTCAGGGGACCCAGCCCCAGCATTTT - TRBJ1-5 TRBV18 -
CSSSRQIGQGASEAFF TGTTCCAGCAGTCGACAAATTGGACAGGGGGCCTCTGAAGCTTTCTTT - TRBJ1-1 TRBV7-9 TRBD1
CASSLKGGGYNSPLHF TGTGCCAGCAGTTTAAAGGGCGGGGGGTATAATTCACCCCTCCACTTT - TRBJ1-6 TRBV28 -
CASSDSEFGTQYF TGTGCCAGCAGTGACTCTGAGTTCGGTACGCAGTATTTT - TRBJ2-3 TRBV6-4 -
CASSARVPDYGYTF TGTGCCAGCAGCGCCAGGGTTCCGGACTATGGCTACACCTTC - TRBJ1-2 TRBV9 -
CASSLTGASGGAKDF TGTGCCAGCAGCTTGACGGGGGCTAGCGGGGGGGCGAAGGACTTC - TRBJ2-5 TRBV5-4 TRBD2
CASSFTSGYTGELFF TGTGCCAGCAGCTTTACTAGCGGGTACACCGGGGAGCTGTTTTTT - TRBJ2-2 TRBV7-2 TRBD2
CASSQGNSNQPQHF TGTGCCAGCAGCCAGGGTAATAGCAATCAGCCCCAGCATTTT - TRBJ1-5 TRBV2 -
CASRHPGRGGNIQYF TGTGCCAGCAGGCATCCTGGCAGGGGCGGAAACATTCAGTACTTC - TRBJ2-4 TRBV7-2 -
CASSLDGDSPYGYTF TGCGCCAGCAGCTTGGATGGGGACAGTCCCTATGGCTACACCTTC - TRBJ1-2 TRBV5-1 TRBD1
CASSLLDRDRSPLHF TGTGCCAGCAGCTTGCTGGACAGGGATCGTTCACCCCTCCACTTT - TRBJ1-6 TRBV5-5 TRBD1
CATTGPVLSGNTIYF TGTGCCACTACGGGTCCGGTCTTATCTGGAAACACCATATATTTT - TRBJ1-3 TRBV10-3 -
CASSPPEGTYEQYF TGTGCCAGCTCACCACCGGAGGGGACCTACGAGCAGTACTTC - TRBJ2-7 TRBV18 -
CASSEGVNYGYTF TGTGCCAGCAGTGAGGGAGTGAACTATGGCTACACCTTC - TRBJ1-2 TRBV6-6 -
CASSRTGFQPQHF TGTGCCAGCAGCCGGACAGGGTTTCAGCCCCAGCATTTT - TRBJ1-5 TRBV5-5 TRBD1
CASSLAKRGGLIRLSNEKLFF TGTGCTAGCAGCTTAGCGAAAAGGGGAGGGCTGATAAGGCTATCTAATGAAAAACTGTTTTTT - TRBJ1-4 TRBV7-7 -
CASAGTGGTEAFF TGTGCCAGTGCCGGGACAGGGGGCACTGAAGCTTTCTTT - TRBJ1-1 TRBV28 TRBD1
CASSELRSPLHF TGTGCCAGCAGTGAACTGCGTTCACCCCTCCACTTT - TRBJ1-6 TRBV6-1 -
CASSEAGSNTIYF TGTGCCAGCAGTGAAGCCGGGTCAAACACCATATATTTT - TRBJ1-3 TRBV2 -
CASSGSGRRGYTF TGTGCCAGTAGTGGATCCGGGAGGAGGGGCTACACCTTC - TRBJ1-2 TRBV19 -
CASRRPGGVRTEAFF TGTGCCAGTAGAAGACCTGGGGGCGTTCGCACTGAAGCTTTCTTT once TRBJ1-1 TRBV19 -